This T cell receptor (beta chain) emerged from a study of regulatory T cells in long-lasting Graves disease. Study-wide context: Antithyroid drug use was under 3 months in newly diagnosed Graves' patients.

HTBI primers from iRepertoire and Arm-PCR of CDR3 regions yielded the TCR beta libraries. Using its own MiXCR run on the multiplex PCR reads, TCRdb lists one record per CDR3 protein. This sample has roughly 500,000 distinct CDR3 sequences, with approximately 13% found just once. Findings and caveats of the study: Persistent cases favored TRBV28, TRBJ1-2 and TRBJ2-5.

Time point given: newly diagnosed GD, antithyroid drugs for less than 3 months. Generation of the TCR library employed RNA extracted from PBMCs. This CDR3 spans 13 amino acids. V shed 8 bases and J 5 bases; nucleotides not matched to a gene: 6. From germline, CDR1 is MNHNS and CDR2 SASEGT. This clonotype was picked up many times. The antigen is not known. This same sample was also part of a study on T cells in Graves' hyperthyroidism and ophthalmopathy. Per that study: HTBI primers were the set used in a first-round RT-PCR of the TCR CDR3.

The rearrangement joins TRBV6-1 to TRBJ2-7, with 10 bases matching TRBD1. Sequencing used peripheral blood mononuclear cells (PBMCs), obtained at new diagnosis, from a patient treated with antithyroid drugs. This clonotype was obtained from a man aged 25 to 40 with Graves disease. As DNA, the CDR3 is TGTGCCAGCTGGGGACAGGGGCCCCACGAGCAGTACTTC. It specifies CASWGQGPHEQYF.